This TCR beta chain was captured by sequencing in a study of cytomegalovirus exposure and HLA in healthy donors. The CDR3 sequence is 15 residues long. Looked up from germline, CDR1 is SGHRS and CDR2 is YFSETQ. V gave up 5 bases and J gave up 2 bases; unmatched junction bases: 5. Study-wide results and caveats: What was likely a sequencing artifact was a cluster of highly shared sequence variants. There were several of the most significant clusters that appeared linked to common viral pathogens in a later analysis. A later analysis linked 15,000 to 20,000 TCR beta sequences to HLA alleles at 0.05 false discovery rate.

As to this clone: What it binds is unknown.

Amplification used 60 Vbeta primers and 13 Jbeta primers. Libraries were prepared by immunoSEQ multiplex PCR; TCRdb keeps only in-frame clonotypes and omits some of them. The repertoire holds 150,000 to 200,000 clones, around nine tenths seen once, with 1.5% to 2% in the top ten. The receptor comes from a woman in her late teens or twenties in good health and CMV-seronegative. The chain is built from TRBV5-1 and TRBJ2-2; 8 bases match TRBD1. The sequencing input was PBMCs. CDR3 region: CASRTGAPNTGELFF. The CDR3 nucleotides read TGCGCCAGCAGGACAGGGGCTCCAAACACCGGGGAGCTGTTTTTT.